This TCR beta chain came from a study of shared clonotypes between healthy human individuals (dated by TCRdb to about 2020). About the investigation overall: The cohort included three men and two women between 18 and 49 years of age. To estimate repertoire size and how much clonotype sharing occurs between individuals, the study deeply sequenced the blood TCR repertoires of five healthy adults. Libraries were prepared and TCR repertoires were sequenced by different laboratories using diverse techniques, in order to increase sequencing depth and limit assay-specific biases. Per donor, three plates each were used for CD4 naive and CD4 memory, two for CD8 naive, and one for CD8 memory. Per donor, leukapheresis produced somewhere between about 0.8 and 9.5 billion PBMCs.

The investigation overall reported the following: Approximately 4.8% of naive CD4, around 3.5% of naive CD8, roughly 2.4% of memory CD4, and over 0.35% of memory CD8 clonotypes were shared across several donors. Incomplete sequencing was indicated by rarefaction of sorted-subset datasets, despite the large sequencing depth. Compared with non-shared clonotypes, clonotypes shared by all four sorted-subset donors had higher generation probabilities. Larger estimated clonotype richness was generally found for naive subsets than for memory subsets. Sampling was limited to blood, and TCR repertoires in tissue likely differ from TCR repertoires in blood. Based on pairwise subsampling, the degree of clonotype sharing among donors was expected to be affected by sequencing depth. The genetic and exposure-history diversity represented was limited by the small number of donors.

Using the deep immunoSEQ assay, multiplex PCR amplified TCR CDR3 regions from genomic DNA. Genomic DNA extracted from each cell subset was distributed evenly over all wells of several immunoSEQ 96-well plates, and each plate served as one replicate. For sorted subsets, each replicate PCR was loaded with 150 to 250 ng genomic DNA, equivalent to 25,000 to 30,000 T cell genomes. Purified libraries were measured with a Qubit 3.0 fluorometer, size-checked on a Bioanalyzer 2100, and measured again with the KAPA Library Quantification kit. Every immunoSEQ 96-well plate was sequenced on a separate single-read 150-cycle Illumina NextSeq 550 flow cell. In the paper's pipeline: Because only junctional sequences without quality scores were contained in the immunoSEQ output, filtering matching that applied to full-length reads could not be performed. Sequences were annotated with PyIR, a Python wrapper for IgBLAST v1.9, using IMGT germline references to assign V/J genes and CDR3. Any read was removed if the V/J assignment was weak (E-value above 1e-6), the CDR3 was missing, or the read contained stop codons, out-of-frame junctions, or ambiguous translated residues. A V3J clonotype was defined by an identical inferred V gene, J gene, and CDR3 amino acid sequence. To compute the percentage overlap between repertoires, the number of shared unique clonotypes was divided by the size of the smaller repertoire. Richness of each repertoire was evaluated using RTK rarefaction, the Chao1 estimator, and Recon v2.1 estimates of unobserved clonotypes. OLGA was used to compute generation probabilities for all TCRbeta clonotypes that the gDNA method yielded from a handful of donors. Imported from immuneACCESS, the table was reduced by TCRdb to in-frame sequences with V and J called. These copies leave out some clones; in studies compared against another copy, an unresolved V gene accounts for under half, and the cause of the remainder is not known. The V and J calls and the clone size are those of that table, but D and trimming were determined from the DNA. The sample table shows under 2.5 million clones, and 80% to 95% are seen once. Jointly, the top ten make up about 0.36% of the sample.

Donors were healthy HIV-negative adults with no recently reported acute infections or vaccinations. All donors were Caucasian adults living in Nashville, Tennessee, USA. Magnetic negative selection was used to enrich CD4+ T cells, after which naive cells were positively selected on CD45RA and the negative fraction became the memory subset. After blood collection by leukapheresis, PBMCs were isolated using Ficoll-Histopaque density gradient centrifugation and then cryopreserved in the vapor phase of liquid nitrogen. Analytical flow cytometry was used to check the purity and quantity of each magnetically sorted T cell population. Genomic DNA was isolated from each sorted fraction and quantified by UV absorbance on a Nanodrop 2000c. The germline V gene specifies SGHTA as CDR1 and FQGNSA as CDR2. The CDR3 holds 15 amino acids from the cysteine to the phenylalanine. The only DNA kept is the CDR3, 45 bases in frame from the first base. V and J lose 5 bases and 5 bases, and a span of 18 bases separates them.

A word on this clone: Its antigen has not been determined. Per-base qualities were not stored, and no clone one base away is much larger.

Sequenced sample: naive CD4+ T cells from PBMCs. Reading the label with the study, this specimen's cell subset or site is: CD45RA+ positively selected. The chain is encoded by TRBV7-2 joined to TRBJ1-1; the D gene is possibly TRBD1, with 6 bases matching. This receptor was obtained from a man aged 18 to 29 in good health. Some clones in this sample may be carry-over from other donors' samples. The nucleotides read TGTGCCAGCAGCCCCGCGGGGGGCTCGAGGACTGAAGCTTTCTTT. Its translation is CASSPAGGSRTEAFF.